Listed below are T cell receptor beta chains from one sample, sequenced in a study of cytomegalovirus exposure and HLA in healthy donors. Here immunoSEQ multiplex PCR was the method, and the copy in TCRdb shows in-frame clones only, minus some. This sample carries 40,000 to 50,000 clones, approximately 67% of them seen once, and the ten largest clones take about 6%. Material for sequencing was PBMCs. The receptors were gathered from a man younger than 45 in good health and CMV-seronegative. The CDR3 runs from the conserved cysteine through the conserved F or W. Each record gives: J gene, clone size, V gene, D gene, CDR3 protein, CDR3 DNA. A D gene is named only where the DNA matches it firmly. Clone size is stated in some rows and not others, as once, few, many or a class when expanded.

TRBJ1-2 | NA | TRBV19 | TRBD1 | CASTHRGGGYTF | TGTGCCAGTACCCACAGGGGCGGCGGCTACACCTTC
TRBJ1-1 | few | TRBV30 | NA | CAWSVLTEAFF | TGTGCCTGGAGTGTTCTCACTGAAGCTTTCTTT
TRBJ2-7 | NA | TRBV30 | TRBD2 | CAWSNWGTSGSREQYF | TGTGCCTGGAGTAATTGGGGGACTAGCGGGAGTCGCGAGCAGTACTTC
TRBJ2-5 | NA | TRBV7-7 | NA | CASSSGFQETQYF | TGTGCCAGCAGCTCGGGTTTTCAGGAGACCCAGTACTTC
TRBJ2-1 | NA | TRBV5-1 | TRBD2 | CASSLEEGLAGDTEQFF | TGCGCCAGCAGCTTGGAGGAGGGACTAGCGGGAGATACTGAGCAGTTCTTC
TRBJ2-1 | NA | TRBV30 | NA | CAWSSTREWISYNEQFF | TGTGCCTGGAGTTCCACACGGGAGTGGATCTCCTACAATGAGCAGTTCTTC
TRBJ1-1 | NA | TRBV7-9 | NA | CASSLEVRFLNTEAFF | TGTGCCAGCAGCTTAGAGGTGAGGTTTCTGAACACTGAAGCTTTCTTT
TRBJ1-1 | once | TRBV10-1 | NA | CASSEGAGWAEAFF | TGCGCCAGCAGTGAAGGGGCAGGGTGGGCTGAAGCTTTCTTT
TRBJ2-2 | NA | TRBV2 | NA | CASSEQGTGELFF | TGTGCCAGCAGTGAACAGGGTACCGGGGAGCTGTTTTTT
TRBJ2-7 | NA | TRBV5-1 | TRBD1 | CASSYGQGGEQYF | TGCGCCAGCAGCTACGGACAGGGGGGCGAGCAGTACTTC
TRBJ1-1 | NA | TRBV30 | TRBD1 | CAWHPGGGFSDAFF | TGTGCCTGGCACCCAGGGGGCGGTTTTTCTGACGCTTTCTTT
TRBJ1-2 | NA | TRBV5-1 | NA | CASSLARTNYGYTF | TGCGCCAGCAGCTTGGCCAGAACTAACTATGGCTACACCTTC
TRBJ2-2 | NA | TRBV27 | NA | CASSLGGGELFF | TGTGCCAGCAGCCTAGGGGGCGGGGAGCTGTTTTTT
TRBJ2-5 | NA | TRBV5-8 | NA | CASSPTGRERQETQYF | TGTGCCAGCAGTCCCACAGGGCGCGAACGTCAAGAGACCCAGTACTTC
TRBJ2-3 | NA | TRBV5-4 | NA | CASSLAGGRTDTQYF | TGTGCCAGCAGCTTGGCAGGGGGGCGCACAGATACGCAGTATTTT
TRBJ2-7 | few | TRBV6-5 | TRBD1 | CASSYSWDRDAYEQYF | TGTGCCAGCAGTTACTCGTGGGACAGGGACGCCTACGAGCAGTACTTC
TRBJ1-4 | NA | TRBV6-1 | TRBD1 | CASSEEGTGSAQLFF | TGTGCCAGCAGTGAAGAAGGGACAGGGTCTGCACAACTGTTTTTT
TRBJ2-1 | NA | TRBV27 | TRBD1 | CASSLPGQGAYNEQFF | TGTGCCAGCAGTTTACCCGGACAGGGGGCCTACAATGAGCAGTTCTTC
TRBJ1-1 | medium-sized | TRBV2 | NA | CASGFLGQTEAFF | TGTGCCAGCGGGTTTTTGGGGCAGACTGAAGCTTTCTTT
TRBJ2-2 | NA | TRBV10-1 | TRBD2 | CASSVAGTSGHTGELFF | TGCGCCAGCAGTGTGGCCGGGACTAGCGGTCACACCGGGGAGCTGTTTTTT
TRBJ2-3 | NA | TRBV5-6 | TRBD1 | CASHWGQGTDTQYF | TGTGCCAGCCATTGGGGACAGGGGACAGATACGCAGTATTTT
TRBJ1-5 | once | TRBV7-2 | NA | CASSRDNATPQPQHF | TGTGCCAGCAGCCGGGACAACGCTACCCCTCAGCCCCAGCATTTT
TRBJ1-1 | NA | TRBV27 | TRBD1 | CASSSTGYGEAFF | TGTGCCAGCAGTTCGACAGGGTACGGTGAAGCTTTCTTT
TRBJ2-6 | NA | TRBV10-3 | TRBD1 | CAINGQGLGGANVLTF | TGTGCCATCAACGGACAGGGGCTTGGAGGGGCCAACGTCCTGACTTTC
TRBJ2-4 | NA | TRBV5-1 | TRBD1 | CASSAGQGPDLAAKNIQYF | TGCGCCAGCAGCGCGGGACAGGGGCCCGACTTGGCAGCCAAAAACATTCAGTACTTC
TRBJ2-2 | NA | TRBV6-1 | TRBD2 | CASSDSGRATGELFF | TGTGCCAGCAGTGATAGCGGGAGGGCCACCGGGGAGCTGTTTTTT
TRBJ2-1 | NA | TRBV30 | TRBD2 | CAWSYGTSSYNEQFF | TGTGCCTGGAGTTATGGGACTAGCTCCTACAATGAGCAGTTCTTC
TRBJ2-5 | NA | TRBV7-9 | TRBD1 | CASSSGQGRETQYF | TGTGCCAGCAGCTCCGGACAGGGACGAGAGACCCAGTACTTC
TRBJ1-5 | NA | TRBV11-3 | NA | CASRCSGEGNQPQHF | TGTGCCAGCAGATGTAGTGGGGAGGGAAACCAGCCCCAGCATTTT
TRBJ1-1 | NA | TRBV4-1 | NA | CASSQPGEGSEAFF | TGCGCCAGCAGCCAGCCGGGGGAAGGCTCTGAAGCTTTCTTT
TRBJ1-2 | few | TRBV29-1 | TRBD1 | CSVAGTGMDGYTF | TGCAGCGTTGCCGGGACAGGGATGGATGGCTACACCTTC
TRBJ1-2 | once | TRBV7-9 | NA | CSSSLAEVYTF | TGTTCCAGCAGCTTAGCAGAGGTGTACACCTTC
TRBJ1-1 | NA | TRBV18 | TRBD1 | CASSPRATGATEAFF | TGTGCCAGCTCACCAAGAGCCACAGGGGCCACTGAAGCTTTCTTT
TRBJ2-6 | few | TRBV5-1 | NA | CASAPGEGGANVLTF | TGCGCCAGCGCCCCGGGAGAAGGTGGGGCCAACGTCCTGACTTTC
TRBJ2-3 | few | TRBV15 | NA | CATASRPHTDTQYF | TGTGCCACCGCTAGTCGGCCCCACACAGATACGCAGTATTTT
TRBJ2-5 | NA | TRBV7-9 | NA | CASSLMRGWEETQYF | TGTGCCAGCAGCTTAATGCGGGGTTGGGAAGAGACCCAGTACTTC
TRBJ1-1 | NA | TRBV14 | NA | CASSQLAGKGTEAFF | TGTGCCAGCAGTCAGCTCGCCGGAAAGGGGACTGAAGCTTTCTTT